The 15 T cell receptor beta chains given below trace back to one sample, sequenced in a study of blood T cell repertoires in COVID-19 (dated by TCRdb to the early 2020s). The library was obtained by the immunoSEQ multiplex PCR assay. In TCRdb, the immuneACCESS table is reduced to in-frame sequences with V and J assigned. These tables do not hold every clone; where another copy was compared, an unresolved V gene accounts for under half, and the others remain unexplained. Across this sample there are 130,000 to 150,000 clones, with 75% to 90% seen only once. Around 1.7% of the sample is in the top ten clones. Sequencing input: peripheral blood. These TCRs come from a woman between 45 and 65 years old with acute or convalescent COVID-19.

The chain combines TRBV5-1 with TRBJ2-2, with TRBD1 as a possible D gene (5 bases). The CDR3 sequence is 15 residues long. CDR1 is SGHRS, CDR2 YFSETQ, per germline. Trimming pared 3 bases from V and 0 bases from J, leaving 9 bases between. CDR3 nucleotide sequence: TGCGCCAGCAGCTCCAGGGTTACGAACACCGGGGAGCTGTTTTTT. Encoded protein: CASSSRVTNTGELFF. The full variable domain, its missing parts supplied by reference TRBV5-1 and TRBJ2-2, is KAGVTQTPRYLIKTRGQQVTLSCSPISGHRSVSWYQQTPGQGLQFLFEYFSETQRNKGNFPGRFSGRQFSNSRSEMNVSTLELGDSALYLCASSSRVTNTGELFFGEGSRLTVL.

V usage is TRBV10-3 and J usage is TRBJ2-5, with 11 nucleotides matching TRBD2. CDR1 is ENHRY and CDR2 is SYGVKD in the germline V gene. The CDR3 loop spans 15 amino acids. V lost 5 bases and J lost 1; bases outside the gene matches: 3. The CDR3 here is CAISSGTSGQETQYF. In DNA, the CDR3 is TGTGCCATCAGTTCCGGGACTAGCGGCCAAGAGACCCAGTACTTC.

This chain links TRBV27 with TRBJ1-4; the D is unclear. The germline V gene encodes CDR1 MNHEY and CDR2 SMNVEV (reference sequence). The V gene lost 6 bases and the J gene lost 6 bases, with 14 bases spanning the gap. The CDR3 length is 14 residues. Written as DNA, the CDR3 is TGTGCCAGCAGGAAGGTCGGCGGGTATGAAAAACTGTTTTTT. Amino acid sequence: CASRKVGGYEKLFF.

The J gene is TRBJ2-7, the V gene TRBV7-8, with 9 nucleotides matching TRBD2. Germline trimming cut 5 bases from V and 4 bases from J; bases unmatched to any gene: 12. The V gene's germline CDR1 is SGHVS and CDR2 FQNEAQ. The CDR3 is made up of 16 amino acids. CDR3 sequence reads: CASSPRGGTSLYEQYF. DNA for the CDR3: TGTGCCAGCAGCCCCCGTGGGGGGACTAGCTTATACGAGCAGTACTTC. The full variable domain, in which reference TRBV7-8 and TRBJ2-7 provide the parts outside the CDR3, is GAGVSQSPRYKVAKRGQDVALRCDPISGHVSLFWYQQALGQGPEFLTYFQNEAQLDKSGLPSDRFFAERPEGSVSTLKIQRTQQEDSAVYLCASSPRGGTSLYEQYFGPGTRLTVT.

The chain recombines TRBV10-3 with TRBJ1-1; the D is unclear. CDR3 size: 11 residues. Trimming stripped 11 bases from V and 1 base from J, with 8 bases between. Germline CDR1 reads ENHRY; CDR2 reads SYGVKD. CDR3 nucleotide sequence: TGTGCCCCCCACAAGAACACTGAAGCTTTCTTT. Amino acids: CAPHKNTEAFF.

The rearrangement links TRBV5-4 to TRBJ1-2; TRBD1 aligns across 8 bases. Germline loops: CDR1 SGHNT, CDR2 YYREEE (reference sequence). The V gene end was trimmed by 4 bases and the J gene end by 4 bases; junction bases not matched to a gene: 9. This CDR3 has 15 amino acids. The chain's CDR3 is CASSRGAGGPYGYTF. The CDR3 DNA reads TGTGCCAGCAGCCGCGGGGCAGGGGGCCCCTATGGCTACACCTTC.

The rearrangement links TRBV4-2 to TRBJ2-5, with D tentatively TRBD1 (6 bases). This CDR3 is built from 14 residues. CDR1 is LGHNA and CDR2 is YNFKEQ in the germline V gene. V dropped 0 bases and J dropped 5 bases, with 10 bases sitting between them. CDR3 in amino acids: CASSQDWGLETQYF. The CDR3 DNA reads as TGTGCCAGCAGCCAAGATTGGGGGCTTGAGACCCAGTACTTC.

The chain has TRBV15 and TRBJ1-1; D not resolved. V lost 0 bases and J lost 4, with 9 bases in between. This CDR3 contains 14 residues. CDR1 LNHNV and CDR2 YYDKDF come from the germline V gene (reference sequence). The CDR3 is CATSRDEFLTEAFF. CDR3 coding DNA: TGTGCCACCAGCAGAGATGAGTTCCTCACTGAAGCTTTCTTT.

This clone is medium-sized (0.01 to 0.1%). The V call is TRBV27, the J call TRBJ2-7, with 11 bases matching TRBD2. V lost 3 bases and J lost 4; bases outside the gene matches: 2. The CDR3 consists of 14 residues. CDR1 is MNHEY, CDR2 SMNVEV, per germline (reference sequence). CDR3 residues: CASSFSGGAYEQYF. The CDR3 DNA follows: TGTGCCAGCAGTTTTAGCGGGGGGGCATACGAGCAGTACTTC.

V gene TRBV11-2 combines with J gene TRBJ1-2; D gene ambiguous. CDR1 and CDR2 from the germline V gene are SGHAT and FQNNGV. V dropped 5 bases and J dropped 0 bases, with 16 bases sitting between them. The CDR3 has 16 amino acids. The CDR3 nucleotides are TGTGCCAGCAGCCCCAGGATAGGCGAACCTAACTATGGCTACACCTTC. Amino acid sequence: CASSPRIGEPNYGYTF. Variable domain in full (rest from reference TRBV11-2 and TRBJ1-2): EAGVAQSPRYKIIEKRQSVAFWCNPISGHATLYWYQQILGQGPKLLIQFQNNGVVDDSQLPKDRFSAERLKGVDSTLKIQPAKLEDSAVYLCASSPRIGEPNYGYTFGSGTRLTVV.

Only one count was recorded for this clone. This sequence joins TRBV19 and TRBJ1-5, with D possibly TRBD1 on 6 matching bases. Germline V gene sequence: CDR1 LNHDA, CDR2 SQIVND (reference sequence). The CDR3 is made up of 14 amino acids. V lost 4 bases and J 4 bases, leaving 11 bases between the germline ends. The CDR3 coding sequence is TGTGCCAGTAGTACCCAACAGGGAAATCAGCCCCAGCATTTT. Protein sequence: CASSTQQGNQPQHF.

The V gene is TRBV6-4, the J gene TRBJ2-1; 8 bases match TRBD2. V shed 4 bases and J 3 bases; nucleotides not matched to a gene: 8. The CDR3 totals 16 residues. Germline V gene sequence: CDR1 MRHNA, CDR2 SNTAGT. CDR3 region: CASSVLAGGIYNEQFF. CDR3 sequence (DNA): TGTGCCAGCAGTGTACTTGCGGGAGGAATCTACAATGAGCAGTTCTTC.

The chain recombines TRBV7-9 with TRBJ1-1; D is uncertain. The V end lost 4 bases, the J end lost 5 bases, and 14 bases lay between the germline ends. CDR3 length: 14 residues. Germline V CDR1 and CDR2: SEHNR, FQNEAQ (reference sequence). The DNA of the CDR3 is TGTGCCAGCAGCTCAAACAGCGGTCAGACTGAAGCTTTCTTT. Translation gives CASSSNSGQTEAFF.

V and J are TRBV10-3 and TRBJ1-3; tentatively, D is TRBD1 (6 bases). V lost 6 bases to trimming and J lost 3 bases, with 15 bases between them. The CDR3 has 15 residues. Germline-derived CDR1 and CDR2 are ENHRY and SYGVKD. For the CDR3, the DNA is TGTGCCATCAGGGAAACAGGGTCCGGTGGAAACACCATATATTTT. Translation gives CAIRETGSGGNTIYF.

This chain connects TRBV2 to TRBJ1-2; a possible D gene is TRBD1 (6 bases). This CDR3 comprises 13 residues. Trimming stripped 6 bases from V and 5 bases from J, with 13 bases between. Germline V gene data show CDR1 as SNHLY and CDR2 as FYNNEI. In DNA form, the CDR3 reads TGTGCCAGCAGGCTGGACAGAGAATATGGCTACACCTTC. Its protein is CASRLDREYGYTF. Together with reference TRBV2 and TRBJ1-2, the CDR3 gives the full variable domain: EPEVTQTPSHQVTQMGQEVILRCVPISNHLYFYWYRQILGQKVEFLVSFYNNEISEKSEIFDDQFSVERPDGSNFTLKIRSTKLEDSAMYFCASRLDREYGYTFGSGTRLTVV.